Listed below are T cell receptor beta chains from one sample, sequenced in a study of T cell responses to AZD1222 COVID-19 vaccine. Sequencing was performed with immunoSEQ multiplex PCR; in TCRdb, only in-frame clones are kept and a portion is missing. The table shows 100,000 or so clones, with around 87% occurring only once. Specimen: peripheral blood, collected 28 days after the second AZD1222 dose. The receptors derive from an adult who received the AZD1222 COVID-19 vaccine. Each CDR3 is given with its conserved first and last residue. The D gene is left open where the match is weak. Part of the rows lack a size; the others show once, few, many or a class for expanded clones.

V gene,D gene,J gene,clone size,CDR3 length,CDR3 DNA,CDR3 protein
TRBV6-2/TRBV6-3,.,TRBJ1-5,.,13,TGTGCCAGCAGTCGCGAACAGGTCCAGCCCCAGCATTTT,CASSREQVQPQHF
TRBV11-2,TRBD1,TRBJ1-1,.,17,TGTGCCAGCAGCTCCTGGACAGGGCTCGTTTCGGGGACTGAAGCTTTCTTT,CASSSWTGLVSGTEAFF
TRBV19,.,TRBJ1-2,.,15,TGTGCCAGTAGCATCCTCCTAACAGGGAAGGGTGGCTACACCTTC,CASSILLTGKGGYTF
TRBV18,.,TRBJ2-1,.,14,TGTGCCAGCTCACCACAGGACAGTTACAATGAGCAGTTCTTC,CASSPQDSYNEQFF
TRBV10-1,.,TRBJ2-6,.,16,TGCGCCAGCAGTGAGTCAAGAGGGAACGGGGCCAACGTCCTGACTTTC,CASSESRGNGANVLTF
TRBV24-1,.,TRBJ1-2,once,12,TGTGCCACCAGTGATTTGGGGGGCGGCTACACCTTC,CATSDLGGGYTF
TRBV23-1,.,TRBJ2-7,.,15,TGCGCCAGCAGTCAATCGGGCAGGAGCTCCTACGAGCAGTACTTC,CASSQSGRSSYEQYF
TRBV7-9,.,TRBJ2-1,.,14,TGTGCCAGCAGCCTGGCTGAGGGGGAGAATGAGCAGTTCTTC,CASSLAEGENEQFF
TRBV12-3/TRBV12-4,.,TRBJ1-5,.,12,TGTGCCAGCAGTTTAGGGGGACAGCCCCAGCATTTT,CASSLGGQPQHF
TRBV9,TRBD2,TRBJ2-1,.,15,TGTGCCAGCAGCGTAGACAGCGGGAGTGGAAATGAGCAGTTCTTC,CASSVDSGSGNEQFF
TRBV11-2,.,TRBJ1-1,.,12,TGTGCCAGCAGCTTAGTGGGCGGTGAGGCTTTCTTT,CASSLVGGEAFF